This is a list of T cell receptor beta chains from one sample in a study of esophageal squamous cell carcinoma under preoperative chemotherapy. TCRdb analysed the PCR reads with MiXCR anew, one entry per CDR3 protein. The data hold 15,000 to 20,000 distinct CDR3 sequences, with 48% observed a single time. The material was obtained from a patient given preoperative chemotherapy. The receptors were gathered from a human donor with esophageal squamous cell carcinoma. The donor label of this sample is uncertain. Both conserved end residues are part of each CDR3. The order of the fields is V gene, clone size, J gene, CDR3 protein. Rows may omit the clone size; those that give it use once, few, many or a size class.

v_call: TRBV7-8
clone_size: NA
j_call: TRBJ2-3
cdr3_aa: CARGLGPAGRGRDQDTQYF

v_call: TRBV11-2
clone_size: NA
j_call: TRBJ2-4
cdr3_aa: CASGFCAGLGGRDKKIQYF

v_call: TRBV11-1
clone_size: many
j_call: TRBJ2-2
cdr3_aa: CASSLVVGFSGELFF

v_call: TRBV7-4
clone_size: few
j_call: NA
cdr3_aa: CASNDNRDSTYEQYF

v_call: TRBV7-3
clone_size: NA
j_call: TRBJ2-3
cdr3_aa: CASSQGLPTDTQYF

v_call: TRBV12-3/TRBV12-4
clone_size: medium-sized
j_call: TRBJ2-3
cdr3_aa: CASSRNRDSTDTQYF

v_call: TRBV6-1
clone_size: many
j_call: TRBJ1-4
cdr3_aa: CASTTGGDVRATNEKLFF

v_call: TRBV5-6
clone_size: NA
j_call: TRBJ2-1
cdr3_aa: CASSLDNYEQFF

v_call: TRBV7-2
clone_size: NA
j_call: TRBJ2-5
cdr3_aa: CASSATRAQETQYF

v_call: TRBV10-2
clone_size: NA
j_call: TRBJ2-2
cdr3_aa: CASRAVSTGALFF

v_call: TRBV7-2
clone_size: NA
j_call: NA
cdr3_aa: CASSHTPDLTYEQYF